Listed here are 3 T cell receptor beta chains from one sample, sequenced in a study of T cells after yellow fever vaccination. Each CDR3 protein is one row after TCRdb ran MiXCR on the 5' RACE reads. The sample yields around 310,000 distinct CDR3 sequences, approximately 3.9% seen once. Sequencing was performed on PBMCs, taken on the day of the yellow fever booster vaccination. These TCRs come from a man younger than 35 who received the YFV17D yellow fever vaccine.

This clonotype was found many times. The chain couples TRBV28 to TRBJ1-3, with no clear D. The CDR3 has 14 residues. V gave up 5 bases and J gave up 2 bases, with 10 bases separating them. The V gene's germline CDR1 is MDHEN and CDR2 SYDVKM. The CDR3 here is CASSRLSAGNTIYF. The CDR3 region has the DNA TGTGCCAGCAGTAGGCTATCGGCTGGAAACACCATATATTTT.

As DNA, the CDR3 is TGTGCCAGCAGCTTAATCGGCTGGGAGCAGTTCTTC. Its protein product is CASSLIGWEQFF. The chain uses TRBV7-6 and TRBJ2-1, with D unresolved. Trimming cost V 2 bases and J 10 bases, with 9 bases left between them. This CDR3 region has 12 residues. Germline CDR1 and CDR2: SGHVS and FNYEAQ. Looking up the rest from reference TRBV7-6 and TRBJ2-1 gives the full variable domain: GAGVSQSPRYKVTKRGQDVALRCDPISGHVSLYWYRQALGQGPEFLTYFNYEAQQDKSGLPNDRFSAERPEGSISTLTIQRTEQRDSAMYRCASSLIGWEQFFGPGTRLTVL.

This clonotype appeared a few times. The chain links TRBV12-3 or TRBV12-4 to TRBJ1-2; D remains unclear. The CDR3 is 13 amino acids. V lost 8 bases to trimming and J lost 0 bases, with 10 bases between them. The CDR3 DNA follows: TGTGCCAGCGGGTCTATAGCTAACTATGGCTACACCTTC. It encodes CASGSIANYGYTF.